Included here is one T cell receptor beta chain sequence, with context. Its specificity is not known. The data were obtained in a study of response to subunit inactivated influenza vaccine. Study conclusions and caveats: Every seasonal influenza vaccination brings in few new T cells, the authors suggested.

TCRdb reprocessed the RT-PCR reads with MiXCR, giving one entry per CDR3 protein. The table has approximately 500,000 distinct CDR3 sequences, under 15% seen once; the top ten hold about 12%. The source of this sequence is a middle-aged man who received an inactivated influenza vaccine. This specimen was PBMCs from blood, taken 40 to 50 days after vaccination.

The CDR3 spells CSVDRGDGYGYTF. Written as DNA, the CDR3 is TGCAGCGTCGACAGGGGTGACGGCTATGGCTACACCTTC. This chain links TRBV29-1 with TRBJ1-2; 8 bases are a match to TRBD1. This CDR3 region has 13 residues. Germline V gene data show CDR1 as SQVTM and CDR2 as ANQGSEA. V lost 6 bases to trimming and J lost 4 bases; unmatched junction nucleotides: 7.